The subject of this entry is one T cell receptor beta chain. What antigen it recognizes has not been identified. Base quality data are lacking; no much larger clone is found one base away. The data belong to a study of technical replicates of blood from a handful of donors (dated by TCRdb to the late 2010s). Library creation used the immunoSEQ multiplex PCR assay. The table was pulled from immuneACCESS by TCRdb, which kept in-frame rearrangements only. Such tables lose some clones; where checked, under half of the loss comes from unresolved V genes, and the rest has no known cause. Counted in this sample were around 100,000 clones; around 96% of them appeared once. The biggest ten clones account for 0.21% of the sample. At the junction V is shortened by 1 base and J by 5 bases, with 13 bases in between. Via the germline V gene, CDR1 is SGHRS and CDR2 YFSETQ. Including the terminal cysteine and phenylalanine, the CDR3 comprises 15 residues. The entry retains the CDR3 DNA only, 45 bases that are in frame from base 1.

The sequence links TRBV5-1 to TRBJ1-5; TRBD1 is perhaps the D gene, given 5 matching bases. Sequencing was done on a sample of T cells isolated from PBMCs. The TCR comes from a human donor in good health. DNA sequence: TGCGCCAGCAGCTTGTCATCAGGGATGGATCAGCCCCAGCATTTT. It specifies CASSLSSGMDQPQHF. The reference TRBV5-1 and TRBJ1-5 proteins fill in what lies around the CDR3, so the full variable domain reads KAGVTQTPRYLIKTRGQQVTLSCSPISGHRSVSWYQQTPGQGLQFLFEYFSETQRNKGNFPGRFSGRQFSNSRSEMNVSTLELGDSALYLCASSLSSGMDQPQHFGDGTRLSIL.